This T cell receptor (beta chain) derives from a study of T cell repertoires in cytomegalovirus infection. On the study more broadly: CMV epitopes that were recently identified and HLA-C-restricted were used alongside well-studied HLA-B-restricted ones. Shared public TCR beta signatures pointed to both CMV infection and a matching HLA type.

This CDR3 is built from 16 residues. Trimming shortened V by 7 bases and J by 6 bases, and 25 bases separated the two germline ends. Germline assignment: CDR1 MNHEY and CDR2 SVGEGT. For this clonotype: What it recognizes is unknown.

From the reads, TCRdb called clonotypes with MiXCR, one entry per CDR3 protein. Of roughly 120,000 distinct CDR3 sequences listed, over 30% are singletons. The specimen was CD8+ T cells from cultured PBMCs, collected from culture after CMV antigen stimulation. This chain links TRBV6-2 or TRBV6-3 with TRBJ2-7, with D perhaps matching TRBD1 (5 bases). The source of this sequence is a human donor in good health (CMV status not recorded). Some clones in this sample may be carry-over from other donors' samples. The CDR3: CASTDLTATGYGEQYF. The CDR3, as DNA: TGTGCCAGCACCGACTTGACAGCCACTGGTTACGGCGAGCAGTACTTC.